The T cell receptor beta chain under discussion was sequenced for a study of blood T cell repertoires in COVID-19. Study-level information: T cells, B-cell-depleted T cells, or PBMCs supplied cDNA or gDNA.

Sequencing was performed with immunoSEQ multiplex PCR; in TCRdb, only in-frame clones are kept and a portion is missing. Of a few hundred thousand clones listed, 88% are singletons. Germline V gene data show CDR1 as SGHTA and CDR2 as FQGNSA. Trimming took 1 base from V and 5 from J, leaving 14 bases between them. The CDR3 extends over 15 amino acids. The chain carries TRBV7-2 and TRBJ1-1; D call uncertain. Source material: PBMCs or T cells enriched from blood (not recorded which). The TCR comes from a woman in her fifties or sixties who had recovered from COVID-19. CDR3: CASSLESGIGTEAFF. The CDR3 nucleotides read TGTGCCAGCAGCTTAGAATCCGGGATTGGGACTGAAGCTTTCTTT.